The present TCR beta chain was sequenced within a study of T cells expressing NK-cell markers. General study findings and limits: The same clonotypes also predominated in the CD3+CD56-NKG2C+ fraction of a handful of donors.

Remarks on this clonotype: Its target is not known.

Germline V CDR1 and CDR2: ENHRY, SYGVKD. The CDR3 loop spans 13 amino acids. Following a re-call of the 5' RACE reads, TCRdb has one entry per CDR3 protein and lacks DNA. This sample's clone table lists some 600,000 distinct CDR3 sequences. The chain couples TRBV10-3 to TRBJ2-7; with no DNA, the TCRdb D assignment of TRBD1 cannot be verified. Sequencing was performed on blood T cells: a sorted CD56 or NKG2C T cell subset, CD4+ or CD8+ T cells, or bulk PBMC T cells (not recorded which). The source is a man aged 18 to 29 in good health. The CDR3 sequence is CAIKPDRLYEQYF.